Listed here are 18 T cell receptor beta chains from one sample, sequenced in a study of Graves' ophthalmopathy and Graves' hyperthyroidism. TCR beta CDR3 regions were amplified from RNA transcripts. Amplification began with first-round RT-PCR using HTBI primers, then second-round multiplex PCR was performed. TCRdb recomputed calls from the multiplex PCR reads with MiXCR, one row per CDR3 protein. There are about 400,000 distinct CDR3 sequences in the sample; around 18% occur only once, and 1.6% lies in the top ten. The material sequenced was peripheral blood. The receptors shown here come from a woman in her late teens or twenties with Graves' ophthalmopathy.

This clonotype was seen ten or more times. The V gene is TRBV7-2, the J gene TRBJ2-5; no definite D call. Germline-derived CDR1 and CDR2 are SGHTA and FQGNSA. The V end lost 2 bases, the J end lost 5 bases, and 12 bases lay between the germline ends. This CDR3 contains 14 residues. CDR3 in DNA: TGTGCCAGCAGCTTATCTGGGCCGTTTGAGACCCAGTACTTC. Translating it yields CASSLSGPFETQYF.

This rearrangement joins TRBV27 to TRBJ2-7, with 7 bases matching TRBD1. J gave up 7 bases and V 5 bases, and 11 bases lay outside the gene matches. CDR1 and CDR2 (germline): MNHEY, SMNVEV (reference sequence). The CDR3 sequence is 14 residues long. The CDR3 spells CASSTPGQHGEQYF. The CDR3 nucleotides are TGTGCCAGCAGTACACCGGGACAGCATGGGGAGCAGTACTTC.

The chain recombines TRBV20-1 with TRBJ1-2; D is uncertain. V lost 6 bases to trimming and J lost 2 bases, with 16 bases between them. CDR1 DFQATT and CDR2 SNEGSKA come from the germline V gene (reference sequence). The CDR3 spans 14 residues. The CDR3 region has the DNA TGCAGTGCCGAAGGACTCCGCCGGAACTATGGCTACACCTTC. Amino acids: CSAEGLRRNYGYTF.

Many counts were recorded for this clonotype. CDR3 sequence: CASSLRGAGLVEAFF. CDR3 DNA: TGTGCCAGCAGCTTACGAGGGGCCGGGCTCGTTGAAGCTTTCTTT. The genes are TRBV7-8 and TRBJ1-1; possibly TRBD1 for D (5 bases). The germline V gene has CDR1 SGHVS and CDR2 FQNEAQ. The germline V and J ends were trimmed by 2 bases and 7 bases, with 17 bases remaining between them. CDR3 length: 15 residues.

This clonotype has a count of ten or more. V gene TRBV12-3 or TRBV12-4 combines with J gene TRBJ1-1; tentative D call: TRBD1 (5 bases). Trimming shortened V by 5 bases and J by 5 bases, and 15 bases separated the two germline ends. The CDR3 has 14 residues. The CDR3 protein is CASSPGQAQTEAFF. CDR3 coding DNA: TGTGCCAGCAGTCCCGGACAAGCCCAAACTGAAGCTTTCTTT.

This clonotype appeared many times. The chain joins TRBV6-1 to TRBJ1-1; 7 nucleotides match TRBD1. V lost 5 bases and J lost 1; bases outside the gene matches: 7. CDR3 length: 15 residues. CDR1 and CDR2 (germline): MNHNS, SASEGT. CDR3 sequence (DNA): TGTGCCAGCAGTCCTCTTGACAGGGCGAACACTGAAGCTTTCTTT. Translated: CASSPLDRANTEAFF.

This chain uses TRBV12-3 or TRBV12-4 with TRBJ1-5; TRBD1 aligns across 9 bases. After removal of 6 bases from V and 3 bases from J, the junction contained 9 bases not matched to a gene. CDR3 length: 16 residues. The CDR3 loop is CASRGGDRDSNQPQHF. The CDR3 bases are TGTGCCAGCAGGGGTGGGGACAGGGACTCCAATCAGCCCCAGCATTTT.

The CDR3 is CAISARGNTEAFF. The CDR3 DNA is TGTGCCATCAGTGCACGGGGGAACACTGAAGCTTTCTTT. V and J are TRBV10-3 and TRBJ1-1; D unclear. In germline, CDR1 is ENHRY, CDR2 SYGVKD. The length of the CDR3 is 13 residues. The V end lost 4 bases, the J end lost 1 base, and 7 bases lay between the germline ends.

This clonotype was seen at least ten times. The chain employs TRBV3-1 and TRBJ2-7, with 7 nucleotides matching TRBD1. The CDR3 has 15 residues. Germline assignment: CDR1 LGHDT and CDR2 YNNKEL (reference sequence). The V segment lost 4 bases and the J segment 5 bases; nucleotides outside the gene matches: 11. The CDR3, as DNA: TGTGCCAGCAGCCGCGGAAAGGGGGCGCACAACGAGCAGTACTTC. Translation gives CASSRGKGAHNEQYF.

This clonotype was recorded at least ten times. The V call is TRBV20-1, the J call TRBJ2-2; 7 bases map to TRBD2. With V trimmed by 3 bases and J by 1 base, 5 bases remained unmatched. The CDR3 spans 15 residues. The germline gives CDR1 DFQATT, CDR2 SNEGSKA (reference sequence). The CDR3 DNA is TGCAGTGCTAGGAAAGCGGGATTGAACACCGGGGAGCTGTTTTTT. Protein product: CSARKAGLNTGELFF.

This clonotype has a count of ten or more. CDR3 in DNA: TGTGCCAGCAGTTTCGACAGGGGGCAAGAGACCCAGTACTTC. Translation: CASSFDRGQETQYF. This chain links TRBV28 with TRBJ2-5; 9 positions agree with TRBD1. V trimming: 3 bases; J trimming: 2 bases; junction bases outside the gene matches: 1. Germline assignment: CDR1 MDHEN and CDR2 SYDVKM. The CDR3 consists of 14 residues.

In this sample, this clonotype turned up many times. The gene calls are TRBV11-3 and TRBJ1-5; no reliable D call. Germline V CDR1 and CDR2: SGHNT, YENEEA. The CDR3 runs to 14 residues. Trimming took off 7 bases at V and 1 base at J, with 11 bases between the two ends. This CDR3 reads CASILLNSNQPQHF. CDR3 nucleotides: TGTGCCAGCATCCTGCTGAACAGCAATCAGCCCCAGCATTTT.

This clonotype has at least ten counts. The chain joins TRBV6-4 to TRBJ2-7; maybe TRBD2 (5 bases). Between the trimmed V and J ends, which lost 3 bases and 0 bases, there was a span of 18 bases. The CDR3 consists of 17 residues. Germline assignment: CDR1 MRHNA and CDR2 SNTAGT. The DNA of the CDR3 is TGTGCCAGCAGTGATAGGCCATCAAACGGGAACTCCTACGAGCAGTACTTC. This translates into CASSDRPSNGNSYEQYF.

V usage is TRBV12-3 or TRBV12-4 and J usage is TRBJ2-7; 9 positions agree with TRBD1. This CDR3 has 15 amino acids. V lost 7 bases to trimming and J lost 0 bases; unmatched junction nucleotides: 7. CDR3 sequence: CASTWGTGTSYEQYF. The CDR3 coding sequence is TGTGCCAGCACCTGGGGGACAGGGACCTCCTACGAGCAGTACTTC.

This clonotype was detected many times. The chain recombines TRBV6-1 with TRBJ1-1, with D unclear. The CDR3 length is 16 residues. CDR1 and CDR2 (germline): MNHNS, SASEGT. The V gene lost 1 base and the J gene lost 8 bases, with 20 bases spanning the gap. The CDR3 DNA follows: TGTGCCAGCAGTGAAGACCTGTACGTCAATTCCCCCGAAGCTTTCTTT. Translated, it gives CASSEDLYVNSPEAFF.

Ten or more counts support this clonotype. V is TRBV18 and J is TRBJ2-5, with TRBD1 matching over 9 bases. The CDR3 covers 14 residues. Trimming removed 6 bases from V and 5 bases from J; junction bases left unmatched: 7. CDR1 and CDR2 from the germline V gene are KGHSH and LQKENI. The CDR3 protein is CASSVDRGAETQYF. CDR3 in DNA: TGTGCCAGCTCCGTGGACAGGGGTGCGGAGACCCAGTACTTC.

V gene TRBV7-8 combines with J gene TRBJ1-5; 8 nucleotides line up with TRBD1. The V segment lost 5 bases and the J segment 0 bases; nucleotides outside the gene matches: 9. The germline V gene has CDR1 SGHVS and CDR2 FQNEAQ. The CDR3 is 17 residues long. The chain's CDR3 is CASSQNRGGYSNQPQHF. CDR3 in DNA: TGTGCCAGCAGCCAGAACAGGGGGGGCTATAGCAATCAGCCCCAGCATTTT.

In its sample, this clonotype was seen many times. This chain uses TRBV28 with TRBJ2-7; 9 bases match TRBD1. Germline V lookup: CDR1 MDHEN, CDR2 SYDVKM. J lost 2 bases, V lost 5 bases, and 7 bases had no gene match. The CDR3 spans 15 residues. The CDR3 DNA reads as TGTGCCAGCAGTCCGCTCGGACAGGGGACCTACGAGCAGTACTTC. It encodes CASSPLGQGTYEQYF.